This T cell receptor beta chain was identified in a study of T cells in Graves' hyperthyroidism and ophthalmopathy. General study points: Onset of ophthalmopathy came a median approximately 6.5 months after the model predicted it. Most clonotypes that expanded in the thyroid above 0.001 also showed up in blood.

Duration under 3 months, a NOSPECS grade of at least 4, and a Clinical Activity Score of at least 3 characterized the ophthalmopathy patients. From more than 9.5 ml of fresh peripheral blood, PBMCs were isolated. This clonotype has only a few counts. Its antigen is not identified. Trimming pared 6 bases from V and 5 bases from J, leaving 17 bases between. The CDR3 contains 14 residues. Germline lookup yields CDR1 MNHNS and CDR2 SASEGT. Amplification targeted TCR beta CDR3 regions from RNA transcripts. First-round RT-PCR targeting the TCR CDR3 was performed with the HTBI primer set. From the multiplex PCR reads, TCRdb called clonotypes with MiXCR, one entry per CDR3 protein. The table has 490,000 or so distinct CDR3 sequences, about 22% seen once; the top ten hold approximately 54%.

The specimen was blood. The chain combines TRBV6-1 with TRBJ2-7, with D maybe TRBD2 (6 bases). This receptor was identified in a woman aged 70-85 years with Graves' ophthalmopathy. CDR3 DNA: TGTGCCAGCAGCTCGACTAGACAATCCGACGAGCAGTACTTC. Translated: CASSSTRQSDEQYF.